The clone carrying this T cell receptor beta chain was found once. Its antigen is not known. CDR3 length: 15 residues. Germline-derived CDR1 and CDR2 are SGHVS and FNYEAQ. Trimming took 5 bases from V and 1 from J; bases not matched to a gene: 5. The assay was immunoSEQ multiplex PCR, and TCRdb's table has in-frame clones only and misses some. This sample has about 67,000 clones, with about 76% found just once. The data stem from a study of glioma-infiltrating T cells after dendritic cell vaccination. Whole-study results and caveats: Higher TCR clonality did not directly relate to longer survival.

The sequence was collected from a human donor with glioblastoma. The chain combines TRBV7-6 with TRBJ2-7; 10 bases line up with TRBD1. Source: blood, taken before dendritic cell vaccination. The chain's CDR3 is CASSKGQGLSYEQYF. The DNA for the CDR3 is TGTGCCAGCAGCAAGGGACAGGGGTTGTCCTACGAGCAGTACTTC.